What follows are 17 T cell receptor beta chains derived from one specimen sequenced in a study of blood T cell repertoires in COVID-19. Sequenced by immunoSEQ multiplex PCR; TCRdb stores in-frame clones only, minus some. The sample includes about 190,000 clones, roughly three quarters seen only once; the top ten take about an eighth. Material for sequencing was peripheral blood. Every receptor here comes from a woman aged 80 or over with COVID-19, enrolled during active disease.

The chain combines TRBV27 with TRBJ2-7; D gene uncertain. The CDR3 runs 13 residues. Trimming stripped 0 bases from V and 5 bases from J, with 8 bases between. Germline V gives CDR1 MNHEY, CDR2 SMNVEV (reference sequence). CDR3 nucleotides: TGTGCCAGCAGTTTATCCGCCAGGCACGAGCAGTACTTC. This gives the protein CASSLSARHEQYF.

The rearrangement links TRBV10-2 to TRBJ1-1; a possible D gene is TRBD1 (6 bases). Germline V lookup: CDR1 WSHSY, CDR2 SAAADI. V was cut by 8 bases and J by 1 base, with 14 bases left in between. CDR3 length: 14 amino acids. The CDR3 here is CASSTGWGNTEAFF. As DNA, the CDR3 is TGCGCCAGCTCTACAGGGTGGGGGAACACTGAAGCTTTCTTT.

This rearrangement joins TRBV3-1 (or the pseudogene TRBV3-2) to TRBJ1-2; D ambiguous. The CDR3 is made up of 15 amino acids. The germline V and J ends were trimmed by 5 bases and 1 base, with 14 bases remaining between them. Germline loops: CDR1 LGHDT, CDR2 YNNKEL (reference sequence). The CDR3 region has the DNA TGTGCCAGCAGCAAAGGGCGGGATTTTAACTATGGCTACACCTTC. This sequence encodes CASSKGRDFNYGYTF.

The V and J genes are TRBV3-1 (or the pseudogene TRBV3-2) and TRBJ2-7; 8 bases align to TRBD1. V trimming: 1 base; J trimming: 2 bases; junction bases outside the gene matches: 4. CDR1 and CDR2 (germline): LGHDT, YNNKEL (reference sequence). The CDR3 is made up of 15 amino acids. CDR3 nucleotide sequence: TGTGCCAGCAGCCAAGGGGCGGGACAGGCCTACGAGCAGTACTTC. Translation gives CASSQGAGQAYEQYF.

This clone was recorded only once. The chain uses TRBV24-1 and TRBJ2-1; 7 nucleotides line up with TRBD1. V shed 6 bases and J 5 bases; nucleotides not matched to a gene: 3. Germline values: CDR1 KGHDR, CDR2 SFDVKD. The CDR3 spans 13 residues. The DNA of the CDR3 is TGTGCCACCAGTCGGGACAGCCACAATGAGCAGTTCTTC. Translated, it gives CATSRDSHNEQFF.

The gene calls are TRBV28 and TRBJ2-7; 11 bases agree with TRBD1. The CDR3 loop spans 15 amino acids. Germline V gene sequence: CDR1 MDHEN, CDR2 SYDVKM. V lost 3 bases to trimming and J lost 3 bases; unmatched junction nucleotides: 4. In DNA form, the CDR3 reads TGTGCCAGCAGTTTCTTGGGGACAGGGGGCTACGAGCAGTACTTC. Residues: CASSFLGTGGYEQYF.

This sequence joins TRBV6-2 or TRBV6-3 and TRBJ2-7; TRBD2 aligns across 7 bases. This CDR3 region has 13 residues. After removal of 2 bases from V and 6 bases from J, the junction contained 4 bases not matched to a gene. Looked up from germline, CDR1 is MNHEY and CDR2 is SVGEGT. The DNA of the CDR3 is TGTGCCAGCAGTTACAGCGGGGTTCCCGAGCAGTACTTC. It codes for CASSYSGVPEQYF.

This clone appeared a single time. CDR3 nucleotide sequence: TGTGCCAGCAGCTTAGATCGGTTGCCCGGGGAGCTGTTTTTT. As protein: CASSLDRLPGELFF. The genes are TRBV11-2 and TRBJ2-2; D gene unclear. Germline CDR1 and CDR2: SGHAT and FQNNGV. The CDR3 runs 14 residues. V lost 0 bases and J lost 6, with 8 bases in between.

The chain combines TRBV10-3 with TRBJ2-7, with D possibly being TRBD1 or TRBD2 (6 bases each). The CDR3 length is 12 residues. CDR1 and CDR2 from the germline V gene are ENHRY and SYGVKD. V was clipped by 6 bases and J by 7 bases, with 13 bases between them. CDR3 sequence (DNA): TGTGCCATCAGAGAGGAGGGGGAAGAGCAGTACTTC. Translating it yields CAIREEGEEQYF.

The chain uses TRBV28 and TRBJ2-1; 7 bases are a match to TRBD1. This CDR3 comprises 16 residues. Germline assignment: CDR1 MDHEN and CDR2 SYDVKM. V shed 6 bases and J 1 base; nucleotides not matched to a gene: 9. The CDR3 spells CASRRKTGSSYNEQFF. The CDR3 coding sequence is TGTGCCAGCAGACGAAAGACAGGGAGTTCCTACAATGAGCAGTTCTTC.

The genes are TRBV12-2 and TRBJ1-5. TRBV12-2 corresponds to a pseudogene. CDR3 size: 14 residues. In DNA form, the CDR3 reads TGTGCAAGTCGCTCTGCGGCTAGCAATCAGCCCCAGCATTTT. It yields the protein CASRSAASNQPQHF.

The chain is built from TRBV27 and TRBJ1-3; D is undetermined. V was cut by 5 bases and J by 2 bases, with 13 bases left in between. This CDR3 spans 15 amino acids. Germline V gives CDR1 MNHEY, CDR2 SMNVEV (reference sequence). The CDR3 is CASSLQGSAGNTIYF. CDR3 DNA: TGTGCCAGCAGTCTCCAAGGTAGCGCTGGAAACACCATATATTTT.

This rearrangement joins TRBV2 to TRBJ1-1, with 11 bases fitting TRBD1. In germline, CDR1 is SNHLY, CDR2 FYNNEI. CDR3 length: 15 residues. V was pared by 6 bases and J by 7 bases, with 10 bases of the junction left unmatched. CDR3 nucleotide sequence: TGTGCCAGCAGGGCTGCCGGGACAGGGGGGGGTGAAGCTTTCTTT. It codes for CASRAAGTGGGEAFF.

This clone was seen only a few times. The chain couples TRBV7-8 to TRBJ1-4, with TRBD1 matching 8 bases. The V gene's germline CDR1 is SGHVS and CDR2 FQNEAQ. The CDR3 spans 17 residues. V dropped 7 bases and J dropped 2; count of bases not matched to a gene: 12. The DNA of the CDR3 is TGTGCCAGCAACACCCGGACAGGGACAGGCACTAATGAAAAACTGTTTTTT. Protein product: CASNTRTGTGTNEKLFF. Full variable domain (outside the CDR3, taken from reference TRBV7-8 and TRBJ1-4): GAGVSQSPRYKVAKRGQDVALRCDPISGHVSLFWYQQALGQGPEFLTYFQNEAQLDKSGLPSDRFFAERPEGSVSTLKIQRTQQEDSAVYLCASNTRTGTGTNEKLFFGSGTQLSVL.

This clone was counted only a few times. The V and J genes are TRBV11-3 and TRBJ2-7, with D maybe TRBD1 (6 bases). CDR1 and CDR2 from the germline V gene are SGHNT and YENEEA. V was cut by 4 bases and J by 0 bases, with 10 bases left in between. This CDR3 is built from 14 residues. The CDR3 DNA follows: TGTGCCAGCAGCTCCAGGGGATTCTCCTACGAGCAGTACTTC. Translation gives CASSSRGFSYEQYF. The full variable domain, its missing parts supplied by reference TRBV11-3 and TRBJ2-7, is EAGVVQSPRYKIIEKKQPVAFWCNPISGHNTLYWYLQNLGQGPELLIRYENEEAVDDSQLPKDRFSAERLKGVDSTLKIQPAELGDSAVYLCASSSRGFSYEQYFGPGTRLTVT.

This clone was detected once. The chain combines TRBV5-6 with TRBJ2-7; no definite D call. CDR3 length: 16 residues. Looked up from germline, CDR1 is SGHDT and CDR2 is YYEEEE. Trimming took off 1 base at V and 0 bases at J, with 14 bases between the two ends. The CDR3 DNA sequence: TGTGCCAGCAGCTTGTGGGTGTGGCCGGGCTCCTACGAGCAGTACTTC. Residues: CASSLWVWPGSYEQYF.

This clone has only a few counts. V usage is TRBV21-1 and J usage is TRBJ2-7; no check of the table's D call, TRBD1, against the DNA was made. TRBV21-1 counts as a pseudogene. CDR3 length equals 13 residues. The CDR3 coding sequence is TGTGCCAGCAGGTGGACAGGGGGGCACGAGCAGTACTTC. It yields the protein CASRWTGGHEQYF.